This T cell receptor (beta chain) was captured by sequencing in a study of blood T cell repertoires in COVID-19. Only a few counts were recorded for this clone. The CDR3 length is 14 residues. The germline V gene has CDR1 MDHEN and CDR2 SYDVKM. V gave up 3 bases and J gave up 3 bases, with 9 bases separating them. Clones were read by immunoSEQ multiplex PCR, and TCRdb kept only the in-frame ones, dropping some. The sample consists of fewer than 350,000 clones, 88% of them appearing once. Recruits, aged roughly 18 to 100 years, lived in 25 or so US areas. The source is a woman aged 25 to 39 who had been exposed to COVID-19. Sample: PBMCs or T cells enriched from blood (not recorded which). The gene calls are TRBV28 and TRBJ2-1; D is perhaps TRBD2 (6 bases). The CDR3 is CASSLRTIYNEQFF. The CDR3 coding sequence is TGTGCCAGCAGTTTGCGGACTATCTACAATGAGCAGTTCTTC.